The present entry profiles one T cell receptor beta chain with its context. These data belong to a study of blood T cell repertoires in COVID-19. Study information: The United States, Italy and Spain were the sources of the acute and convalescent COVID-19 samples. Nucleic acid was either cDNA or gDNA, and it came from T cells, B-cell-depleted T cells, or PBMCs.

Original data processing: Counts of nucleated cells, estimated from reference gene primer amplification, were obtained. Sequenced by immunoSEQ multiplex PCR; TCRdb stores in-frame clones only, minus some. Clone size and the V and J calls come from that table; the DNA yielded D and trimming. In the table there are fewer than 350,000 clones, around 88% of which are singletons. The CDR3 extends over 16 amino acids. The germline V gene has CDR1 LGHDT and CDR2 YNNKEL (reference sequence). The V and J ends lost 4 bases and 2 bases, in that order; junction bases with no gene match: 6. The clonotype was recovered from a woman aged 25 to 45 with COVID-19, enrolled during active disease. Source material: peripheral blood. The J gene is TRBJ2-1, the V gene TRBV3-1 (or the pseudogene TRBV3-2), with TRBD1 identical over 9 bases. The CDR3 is CASSLIRDRAYNEQFF. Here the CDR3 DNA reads TGTGCCAGCAGCCTTATCCGGGACAGGGCCTACAATGAGCAGTTCTTC.